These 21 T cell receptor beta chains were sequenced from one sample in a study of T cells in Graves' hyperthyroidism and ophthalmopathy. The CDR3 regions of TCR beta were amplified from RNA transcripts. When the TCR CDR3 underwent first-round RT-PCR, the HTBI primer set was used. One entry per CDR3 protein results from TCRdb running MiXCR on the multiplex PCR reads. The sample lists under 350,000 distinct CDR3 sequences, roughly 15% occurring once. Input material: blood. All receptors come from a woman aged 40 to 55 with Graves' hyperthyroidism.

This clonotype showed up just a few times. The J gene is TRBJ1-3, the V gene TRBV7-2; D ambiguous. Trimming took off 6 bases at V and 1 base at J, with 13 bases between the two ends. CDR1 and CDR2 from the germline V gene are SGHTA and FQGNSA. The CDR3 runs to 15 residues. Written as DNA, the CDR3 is TGTGCCAGCAGTCCTCGGGTCGCGTCTGGAAACACCATATATTTT. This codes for CASSPRVASGNTIYF. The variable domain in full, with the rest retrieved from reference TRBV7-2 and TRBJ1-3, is GAGVSQSPSNKVTEKGKDVELRCDPISGHTALYWYRQSLGQGLEFLIYFQGNSAPDKSGLPSDRFSAERTGGSVSTLTIQRTQQEDSAVYLCASSPRVASGNTIYFGEGSWLTVV.

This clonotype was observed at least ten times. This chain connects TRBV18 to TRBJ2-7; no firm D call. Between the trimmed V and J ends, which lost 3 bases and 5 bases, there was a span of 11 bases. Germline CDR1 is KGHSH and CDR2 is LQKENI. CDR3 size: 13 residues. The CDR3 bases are TGTGCCAGCTCACCGCAGGCCCAGGACGAGCAGTACTTC. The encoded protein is CASSPQAQDEQYF. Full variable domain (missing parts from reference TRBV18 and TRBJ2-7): NAGVMQNPRHLVRRRGQEARLRCSPMKGHSHVYWYRQLPEEGLKFMVYLQKENIIDESGMPKERFSAEFPKEGPSILRIQQVVRGDSAAYFCASSPQAQDEQYFGPGTRLTVT.

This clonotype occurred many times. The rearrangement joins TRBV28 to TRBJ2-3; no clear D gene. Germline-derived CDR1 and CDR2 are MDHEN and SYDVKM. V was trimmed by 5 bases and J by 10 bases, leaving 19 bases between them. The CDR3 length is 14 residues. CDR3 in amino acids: CASSLSGYSRAQYF. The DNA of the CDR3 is TGTGCCAGCAGTCTTTCGGGCTACTCTCGGGCGCAGTATTTT.

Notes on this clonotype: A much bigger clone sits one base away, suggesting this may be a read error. CDR3 sequence reads: CASSVVGLAGPEQYF. The CDR3 region has the DNA TGTGCCAGCAGCGTAGTTGGGCTAGCGGGACCCGAGCAGTACTTC. The genes are TRBV7-9 and TRBJ2-7; 9 nucleotides line up with TRBD2. The CDR3 sequence is 15 residues long. Looked up from germline, CDR1 is SEHNR and CDR2 is FQNEAQ (reference sequence). V lost 5 bases to trimming and J lost 6 bases; unmatched junction nucleotides: 11.

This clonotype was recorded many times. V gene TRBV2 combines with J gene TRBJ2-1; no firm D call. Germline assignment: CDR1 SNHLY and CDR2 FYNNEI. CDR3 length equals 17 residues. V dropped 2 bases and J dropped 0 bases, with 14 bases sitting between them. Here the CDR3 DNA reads TGTGCCAGCAGTGAATCGCTGGGCCCTAGCTCCTACAATGAGCAGTTCTTC. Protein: CASSESLGPSSYNEQFF.

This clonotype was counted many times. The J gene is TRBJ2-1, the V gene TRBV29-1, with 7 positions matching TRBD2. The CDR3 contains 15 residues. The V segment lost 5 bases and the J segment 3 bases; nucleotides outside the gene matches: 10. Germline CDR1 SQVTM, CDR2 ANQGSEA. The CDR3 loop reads CSVRRRESRYNEQFF. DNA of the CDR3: TGCAGCGTTAGGCGGCGGGAGTCACGCTACAATGAGCAGTTCTTC.

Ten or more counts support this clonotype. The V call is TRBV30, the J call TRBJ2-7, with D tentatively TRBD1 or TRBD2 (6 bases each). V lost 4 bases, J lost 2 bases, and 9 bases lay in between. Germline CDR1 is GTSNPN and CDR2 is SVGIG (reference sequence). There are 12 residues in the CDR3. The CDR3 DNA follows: TGTGCCTGGATGGGGGGCCCCTACGAGCAGTACTTC. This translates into CAWMGGPYEQYF.

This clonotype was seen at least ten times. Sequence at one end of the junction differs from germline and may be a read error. CDR3 sequence (DNA): TGTGCCAGCAGTAGGATGAGCCCTAAGGAAAAACTGTTTTTT. This translates into CASSRMSPKEKLFF. This chain connects TRBV2 to TRBJ1-4; D remains unclear. CDR3 length: 14 residues. Germline V gives CDR1 SNHLY, CDR2 FYNNEI. Based on the CDR3 plus reference TRBV2 and TRBJ1-4, the full variable domain is EPEVTQTPSHQVTQMGQEVILRCVPISNHLYFYWYRQILGQKVEFLVSFYNNEISEKSEIFDDQFSVERPDGSNFTLKIRSTKLEDSAMYFCASSRMSPKEKLFFGSGTQLSVL.

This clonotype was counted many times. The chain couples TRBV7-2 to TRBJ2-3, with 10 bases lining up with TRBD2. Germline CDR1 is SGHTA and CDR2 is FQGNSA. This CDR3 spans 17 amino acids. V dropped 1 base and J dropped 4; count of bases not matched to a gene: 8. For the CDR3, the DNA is TGTGCCAGCAGCTTAGGGGCTAGCGGGAGTTACGCAGATACGCAGTATTTT. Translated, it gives CASSLGASGSYADTQYF. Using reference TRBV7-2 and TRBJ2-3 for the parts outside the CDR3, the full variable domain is GAGVSQSPSNKVTEKGKDVELRCDPISGHTALYWYRQSLGQGLEFLIYFQGNSAPDKSGLPSDRFSAERTGGSVSTLTIQRTQQEDSAVYLCASSLGASGSYADTQYFGPGTRLTVL.

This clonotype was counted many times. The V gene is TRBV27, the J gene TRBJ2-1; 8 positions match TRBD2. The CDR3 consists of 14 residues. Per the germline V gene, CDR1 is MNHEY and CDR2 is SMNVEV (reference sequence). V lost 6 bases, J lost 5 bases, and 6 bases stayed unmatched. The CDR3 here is CASSVAGSHNEQFF. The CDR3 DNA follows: TGTGCCAGCAGCGTAGCGGGATCACACAATGAGCAGTTCTTC.

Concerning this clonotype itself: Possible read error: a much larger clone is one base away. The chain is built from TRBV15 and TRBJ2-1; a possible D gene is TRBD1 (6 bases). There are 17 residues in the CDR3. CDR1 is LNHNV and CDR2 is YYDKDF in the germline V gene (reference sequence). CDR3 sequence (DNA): TGTACCACCAGCACCCTTATCAGGGGTCTCCCTCACAATGAGCAGTTCTTC. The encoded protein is CTTSTLIRGLPHNEQFF.

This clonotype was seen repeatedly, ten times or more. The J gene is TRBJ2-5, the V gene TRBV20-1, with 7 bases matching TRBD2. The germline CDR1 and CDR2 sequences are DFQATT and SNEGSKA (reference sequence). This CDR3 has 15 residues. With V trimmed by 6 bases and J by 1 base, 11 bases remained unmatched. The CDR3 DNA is TGCAGTGCGACTTCGGGGACTACCCTCCAAGAGACCCAGTACTTC. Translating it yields CSATSGTTLQETQYF.

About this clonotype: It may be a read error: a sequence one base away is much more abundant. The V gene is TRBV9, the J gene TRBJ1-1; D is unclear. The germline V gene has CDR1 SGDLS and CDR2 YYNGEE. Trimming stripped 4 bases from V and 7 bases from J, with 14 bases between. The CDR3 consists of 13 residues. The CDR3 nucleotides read TGTGCCAGCAGCCCCCGGAGAAGTGGTGAAGCTTTCTTT. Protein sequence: CASSPRRSGEAFF.

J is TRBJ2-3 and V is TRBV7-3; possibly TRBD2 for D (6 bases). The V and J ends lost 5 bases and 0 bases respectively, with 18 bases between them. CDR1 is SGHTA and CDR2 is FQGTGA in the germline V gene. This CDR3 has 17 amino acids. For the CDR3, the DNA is TGTGCCAGCAGCCCTTGGGCTGGCGGGGCCAGCACAGATACGCAGTATTTT. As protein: CASSPWAGGASTDTQYF. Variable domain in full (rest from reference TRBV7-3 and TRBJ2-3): GAGVSQTPSNKVTEKGKYVELRCDPISGHTALYWYRQSLGQGPEFLIYFQGTGAADDSGLPNDRFFAVRPEGSVSTLKIQRTERGDSAVYLCASSPWAGGASTDTQYFGPGTRLTVL.

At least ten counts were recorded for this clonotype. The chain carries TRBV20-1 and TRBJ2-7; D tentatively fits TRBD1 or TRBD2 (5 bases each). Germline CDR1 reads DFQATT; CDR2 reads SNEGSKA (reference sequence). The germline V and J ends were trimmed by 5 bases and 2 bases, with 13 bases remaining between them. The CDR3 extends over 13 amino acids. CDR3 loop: CSAAGTFAYEQYF. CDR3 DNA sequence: TGCAGTGCTGCCGGGACCTTCGCCTACGAGCAGTACTTC.

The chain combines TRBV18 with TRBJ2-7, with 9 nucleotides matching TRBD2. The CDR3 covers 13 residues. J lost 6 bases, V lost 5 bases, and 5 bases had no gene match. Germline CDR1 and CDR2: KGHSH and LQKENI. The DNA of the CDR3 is TGTGCCAGCTCAAGGACTAGCGAGGGCGAGCAGTACTTC. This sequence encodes CASSRTSEGEQYF.

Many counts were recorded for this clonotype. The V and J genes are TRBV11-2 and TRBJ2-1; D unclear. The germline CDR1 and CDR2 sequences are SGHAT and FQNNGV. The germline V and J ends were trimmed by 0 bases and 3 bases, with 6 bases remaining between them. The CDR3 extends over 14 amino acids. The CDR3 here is CASSLDPNYNEQFF. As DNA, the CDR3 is TGTGCCAGCAGCTTAGATCCGAACTACAATGAGCAGTTCTTC.

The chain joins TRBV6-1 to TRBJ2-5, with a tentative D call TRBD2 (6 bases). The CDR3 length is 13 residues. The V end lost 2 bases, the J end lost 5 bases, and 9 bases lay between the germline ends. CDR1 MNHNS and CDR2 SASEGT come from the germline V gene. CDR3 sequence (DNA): TGTGCCAGCAGTGAAATTGGGAGGGAGACCCAGTACTTC. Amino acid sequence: CASSEIGRETQYF.

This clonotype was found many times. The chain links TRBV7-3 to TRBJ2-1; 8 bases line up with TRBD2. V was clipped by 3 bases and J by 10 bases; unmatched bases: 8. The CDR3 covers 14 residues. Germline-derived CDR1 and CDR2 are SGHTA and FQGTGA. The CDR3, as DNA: TGTGCCAGCAGCTTCTCGGGAGGGTCAGGGGAGCAGTTCTTC. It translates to CASSFSGGSGEQFF. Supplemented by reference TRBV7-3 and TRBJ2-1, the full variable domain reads GAGVSQTPSNKVTEKGKYVELRCDPISGHTALYWYRQSLGQGPEFLIYFQGTGAADDSGLPNDRFFAVRPEGSVSTLKIQRTERGDSAVYLCASSFSGGSGEQFFGPGTRLTVL.

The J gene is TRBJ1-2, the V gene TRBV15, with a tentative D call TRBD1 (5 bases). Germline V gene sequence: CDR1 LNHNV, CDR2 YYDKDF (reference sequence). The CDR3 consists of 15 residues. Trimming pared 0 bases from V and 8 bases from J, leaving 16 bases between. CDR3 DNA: TGTGCCACCAGCAGAGATCGTGGGGCGCTATACGGCTACACCTTC. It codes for CATSRDRGALYGYTF. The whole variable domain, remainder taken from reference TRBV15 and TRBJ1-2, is DAMVIQNPRYQVTQFGKPVTLSCSQTLNHNVMYWYQQKSSQAPKLLFHYYDKDFNNEADTPDNFQSRRPNTSFCFLDIRSPGLGDTAMYLCATSRDRGALYGYTFGSGTRLTVV.

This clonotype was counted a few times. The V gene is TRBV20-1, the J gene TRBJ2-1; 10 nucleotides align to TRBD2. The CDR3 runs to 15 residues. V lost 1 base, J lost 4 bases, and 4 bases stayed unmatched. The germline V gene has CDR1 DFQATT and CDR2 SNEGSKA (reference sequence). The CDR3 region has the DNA TGCAGTGCTAGAGGCGGACTAGCGGTATACAATGAGCAGTTCTTC. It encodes CSARGGLAVYNEQFF.